The T cell receptor (beta chain) described here comes from a study of blood T cell repertoires in COVID-19. Study details: COVID-19 samples collected from the United States, Italy and Spain covered acute and convalescent phases. PBMCs, B-cell-depleted T cells, or T cells were the source of the cDNA or gDNA that made up the material.

The CDR3 has 16 residues. V shed 4 bases and J 6 bases; nucleotides not matched to a gene: 10. CDR1 and CDR2 (germline): LNHDA, SQIVND (reference sequence). TCRdb keeps only in-frame clones here, not all; method: immunoSEQ multiplex PCR. This repertoire shows about 23,000 clones, more than 80% found once; its top ten account for more than 15%. This chain connects TRBV19 to TRBJ2-7, with 12 bases fitting TRBD1. The sample taken for sequencing was peripheral blood. The receptor was isolated from a human donor in a cohort sampled during active COVID-19. CDR3 bases: TGTGCCAGTAGTACCCGGGACAGGGGGCGGCGGCTCGAGCAGTACTTC. It translates to CASSTRDRGRRLEQYF.